This record covers a single TCR beta chain. The CDR3 extends over 15 amino acids. CDR1 is SGHDN and CDR2 is FVKESK in the germline V gene. The V and J ends lost 3 bases and 2 bases, in that order; junction bases with no gene match: 4. The sample originates from a study of CD8 T cells in Susac syndrome. RNA, at roughly 0.5 to 1 ug, was reverse transcribed with random hexamers. TCRdb re-derived calls from the immunoSEQ multiplex PCR reads in MiXCR, one entry per CDR3 protein. In the table there are 140,000 to 150,000 distinct CDR3 sequences, approximately 96% of which are singletons. The sequenced sample consisted of CD4+ T cells from PBMCs. The chain couples TRBV14 to TRBJ2-4, with 7 positions matching TRBD1. The receptor's source is a human donor with Susac syndrome. The CDR3 region has the DNA TGTGCCAGCAGCCACCCGACAGGGCCCAAAAACATTCAGTACTTC. Encoded protein: CASSHPTGPKNIQYF.